The rows below give T cell receptor beta chains drawn from one sample of a study of blood T cell repertoires in COVID-19. The protocol was immunoSEQ multiplex PCR, while the TCRdb copy is restricted to in-frame clones and leaves out a portion. The sample shows about 220,000 clones, around nine tenths of them seen only once. Sequences were obtained from PBMCs or T cells enriched from blood (not recorded which). Receptor source: a woman between 45 and 60 years old with acute COVID-19. CDR3s include the opening cysteine and the closing phenylalanine or tryptophan. Each record gives: J gene, V gene, D gene, clone size, CDR3 protein, CDR3 DNA. D genes are given only for firm matches. Size tells how often a clone was seen (once, few, many) or the class of an expanded clone, and some rows leave it out.

J: TRBJ2-3
V: TRBV19
D: TRBD2
size: -
CDR3: CASSLAGGSTDTQYF
DNA: TGTGCCAGTAGTCTAGCGGGAGGGAGCACAGATACGCAGTATTTT

J: TRBJ2-1
V: TRBV11-2
D: -
size: once
CDR3: CASSTTGTAGYNEQFF
DNA: TGTGCCAGCAGCACTACAGGGACAGCGGGTTACAATGAGCAGTTCTTC

J: TRBJ1-5
V: TRBV9
D: -
size: -
CDR3: CASSRTDNQPQHF
DNA: TGTGCCAGCAGTAGGACAGACAATCAGCCCCAGCATTTT

J: TRBJ2-1
V: TRBV6-4
D: TRBD2
size: -
CDR3: CASRGGLEVDEQFF
DNA: TGTGCCAGCAGAGGGGGACTAGAGGTCGATGAGCAGTTCTTC

J: TRBJ2-3
V: TRBV2
D: TRBD2
size: -
CDR3: CASTGGTDTQYF
DNA: TGTGCCAGCACCGGGGGGACAGATACGCAGTATTTT

J: TRBJ2-3
V: TRBV27
D: -
size: -
CDR3: CASSHGEDIFQSTDTQYF
DNA: TGTGCCAGCAGCCACGGGGAGGACATCTTCCAGAGCACAGATACGCAGTATTTT

J: TRBJ2-7
V: TRBV7-8
D: TRBD2
size: few
CDR3: CASSSGPGLAVYEQYF
DNA: TGTGCCAGCAGCTCAGGACCGGGACTAGCGGTCTACGAGCAGTACTTC

J: TRBJ1-1
V: TRBV18
D: -
size: once
CDR3: CASYPVVNTEAFF
DNA: TGTGCCAGCTACCCGGTTGTGAACACTGAAGCTTTCTTT

J: TRBJ2-5
V: TRBV9
D: TRBD2
size: -
CDR3: CASSPISGTSVETQYF
DNA: TGTGCCAGCAGCCCTATATCCGGGACTAGCGTAGAGACCCAGTACTTC

J: TRBJ2-1
V: TRBV27
D: TRBD1
size: -
CDR3: CASSTTGIPNEQFF
DNA: TGTGCCAGCAGCACGACAGGGATCCCTAATGAGCAGTTCTTC

J: TRBJ2-7
V: TRBV3-1/TRBV3-2
D: -
size: -
CDR3: CASNIGAGEQYF
DNA: TGTGCCAGCAATATAGGAGCCGGAGAGCAGTACTTC

J: TRBJ1-1
V: TRBV27
D: -
size: -
CDR3: CASSFLTLNTEAFF
DNA: TGTGCCAGCAGTTTTCTGACTCTGAACACTGAAGCTTTCTTT

J: TRBJ1-2
V: TRBV9
D: TRBD1
size: once
CDR3: CASSDGQGVSGDYGYTF
DNA: TGTGCCAGCAGCGACGGACAGGGGGTCAGTGGGGACTATGGCTACACCTTC

J: TRBJ2-2
V: TRBV24-1
D: TRBD2
size: -
CDR3: CATSDLGLAGVRTGELFF
DNA: TGTGCCACCAGTGATTTAGGACTAGCGGGAGTACGGACCGGGGAGCTGTTTTTT

J: TRBJ1-2
V: TRBV7-8
D: -
size: once
CDR3: CASSLVLGSLYGYTF
DNA: TGTGCCAGCAGCTTAGTCTTGGGCAGCCTCTATGGCTACACCTTC

J: TRBJ2-2
V: TRBV7-9
D: TRBD2
size: -
CDR3: CASTSGRLNTGELFF
DNA: TGTGCCAGCACCTCCGGGAGGTTGAACACCGGGGAGCTGTTTTTT